The sequence of this T cell receptor (beta chain) was determined in a study of T cells in Graves' hyperthyroidism and ophthalmopathy. General study points: Appearing also in blood were most of the thyroid clonotypes expanded above 0.001.

This clonotype appeared many times. Its antigen remains unknown. Germline assignment: CDR1 MNHNS and CDR2 SASEGT. This CDR3 is 16 amino acids long. The germline V and J ends were trimmed by 1 base and 0 bases, with 9 bases remaining between them. The TCR beta CDR3 regions underwent amplification using RNA transcripts as the source. First-round RT-PCR of the TCR CDR3 relied on the HTBI primer set. Each CDR3 protein is one row after TCRdb ran MiXCR on the multiplex PCR reads. Of 360,000 or so distinct CDR3 sequences in the sample, approximately 20% are singletons; the top ten hold approximately 4%. The V call is TRBV6-1, the J call TRBJ2-2, with no clear D. The sequence was collected from a woman between 18 and 29 years old with Graves' hyperthyroidism. Sequencing was performed on blood. CDR3: CASSEVAGSNTGELFF. The CDR3 bases are TGTGCCAGCAGTGAAGTTGCCGGCTCGAACACCGGGGAGCTGTTTTTT.